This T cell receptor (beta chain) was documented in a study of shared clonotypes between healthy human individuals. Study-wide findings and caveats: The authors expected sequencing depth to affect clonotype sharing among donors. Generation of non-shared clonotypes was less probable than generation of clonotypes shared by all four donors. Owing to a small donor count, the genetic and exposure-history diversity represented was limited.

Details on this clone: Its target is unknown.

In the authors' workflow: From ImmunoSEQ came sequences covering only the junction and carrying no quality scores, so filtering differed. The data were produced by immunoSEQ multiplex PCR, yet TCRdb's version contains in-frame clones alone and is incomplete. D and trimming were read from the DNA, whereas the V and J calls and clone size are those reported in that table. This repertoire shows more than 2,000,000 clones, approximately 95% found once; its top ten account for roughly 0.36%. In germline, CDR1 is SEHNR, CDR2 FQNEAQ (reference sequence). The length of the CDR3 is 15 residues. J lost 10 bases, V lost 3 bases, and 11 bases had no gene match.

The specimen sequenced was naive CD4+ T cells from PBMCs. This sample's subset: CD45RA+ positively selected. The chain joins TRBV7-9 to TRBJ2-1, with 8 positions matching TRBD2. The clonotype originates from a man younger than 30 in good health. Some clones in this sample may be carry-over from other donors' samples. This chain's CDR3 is CASSFTSGRVGEQFF. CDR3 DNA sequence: TGTGCCAGCAGCTTTACCAGCGGGAGAGTAGGAGAGCAGTTCTTC.